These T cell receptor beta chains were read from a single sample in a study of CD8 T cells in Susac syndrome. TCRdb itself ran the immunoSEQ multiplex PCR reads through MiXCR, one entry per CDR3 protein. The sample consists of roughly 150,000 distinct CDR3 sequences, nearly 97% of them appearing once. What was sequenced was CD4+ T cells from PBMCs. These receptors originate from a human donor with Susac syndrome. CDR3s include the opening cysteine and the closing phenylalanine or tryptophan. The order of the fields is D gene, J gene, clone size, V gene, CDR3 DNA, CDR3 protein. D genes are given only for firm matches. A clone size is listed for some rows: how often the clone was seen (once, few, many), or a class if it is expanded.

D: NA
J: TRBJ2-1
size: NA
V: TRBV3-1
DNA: TGTGCCAGCACTCGCCTCGGGTCAGGTGAGCAGTTCTTC
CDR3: CASTRLGSGEQFF

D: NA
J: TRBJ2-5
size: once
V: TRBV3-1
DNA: TGTGCCAGCAGCAAGCCATCGGGACTCCAAGAGACCCAGTACTTC
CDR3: CASSKPSGLQETQYF

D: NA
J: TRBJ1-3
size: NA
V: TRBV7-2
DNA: TGTGCCAGCAGCTCCGGACCCTCTGGAAACACCATATATTTT
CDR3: CASSSGPSGNTIYF

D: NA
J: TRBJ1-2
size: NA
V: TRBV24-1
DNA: TGTGCCACCAGACGGCCCATAACGGGGCGCACCTTC
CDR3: CATRRPITGRTF

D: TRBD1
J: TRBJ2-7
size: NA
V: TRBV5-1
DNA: TGCGCCAGCAGCCTAAACCTGGGGGGACAGGGGGCCTACGAGCAGTACTTC
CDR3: CASSLNLGGQGAYEQYF

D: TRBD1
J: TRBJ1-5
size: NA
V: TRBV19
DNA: TGTGCCAGTAGTGAAGGGGGCTATTTGAGTCAGCCCCAGCATTTT
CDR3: CASSEGGYLSQPQHF

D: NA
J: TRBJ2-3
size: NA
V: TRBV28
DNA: TGTGCCAGCAGTTTACCTTGGCAGGGTCGCACAGATACGCAGTATTTT
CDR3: CASSLPWQGRTDTQYF

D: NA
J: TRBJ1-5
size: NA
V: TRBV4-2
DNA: TGTGCCAGCAGCCAAGTGGATGGCAATCAGCCCCAGCATTTT
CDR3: CASSQVDGNQPQHF

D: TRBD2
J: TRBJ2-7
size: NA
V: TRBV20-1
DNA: TGCAGTGCTAGCCCTAGCGGGGGGGGTTACGAGCAGTACTTC
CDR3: CSASPSGGGYEQYF

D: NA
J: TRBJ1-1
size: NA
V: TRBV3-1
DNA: TGTGCCAGCAGTCCTACACAAAACACTGAAGCTTTCTTT
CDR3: CASSPTQNTEAFF

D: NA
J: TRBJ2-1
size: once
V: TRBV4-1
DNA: TGCGCCAGCAGCCAAGTTGGAGAAGATGAGCAGTTCTTC
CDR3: CASSQVGEDEQFF

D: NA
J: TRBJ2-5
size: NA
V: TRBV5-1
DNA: TGCGCCAGCAGCTTGACGGCGGCTTCGGGGGAGACCCAGTACTTC
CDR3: CASSLTAASGETQYF

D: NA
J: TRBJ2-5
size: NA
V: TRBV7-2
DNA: TGTGCCAGCAGCCGCGGAGAAGTGACAGGTTGGGAGACCCAGTACTTC
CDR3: CASSRGEVTGWETQYF

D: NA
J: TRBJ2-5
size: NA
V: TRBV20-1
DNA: TGCAGTGCTAGGGATAGCGGTAGTGGAGAGACCCAGTACTTC
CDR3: CSARDSGSGETQYF

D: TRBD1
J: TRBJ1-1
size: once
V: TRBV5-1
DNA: TGCGCCAGCAGCTGGAAAGGGACAGCGAACACTGAAGCTTTCTTT
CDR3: CASSWKGTANTEAFF

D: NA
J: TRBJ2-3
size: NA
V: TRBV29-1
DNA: TGCAGCTACGCAACGGGAACAGATACGCAGTATTTT
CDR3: CSYATGTDTQYF

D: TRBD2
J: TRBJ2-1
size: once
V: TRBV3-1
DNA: TGTGCCAGCAGCCAAGATCCCGGGGGGGGGAGCAGTGAGCAGTTCTTC
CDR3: CASSQDPGGGSSEQFF

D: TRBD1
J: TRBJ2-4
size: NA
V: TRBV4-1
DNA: TGCGCCAGCAGCCGCCCGGACAGGGGGTCCAAAAACATTCAGTACTTC
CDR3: CASSRPDRGSKNIQYF

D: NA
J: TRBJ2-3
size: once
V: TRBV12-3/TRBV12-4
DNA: TGTGCCAGCAGTTTGATACAGAACTCAGATACGCAGTATTTT
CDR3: CASSLIQNSDTQYF

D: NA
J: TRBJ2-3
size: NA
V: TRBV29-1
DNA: TGCAGCGTAAGACAGGTGGGGGACACAGATACGCAGTATTTT
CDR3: CSVRQVGDTDTQYF

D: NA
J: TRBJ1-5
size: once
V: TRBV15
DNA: TGTGCCACCAGCAGGGAGGACGGTAGCAATCAGCCCCAGCATTTT
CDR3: CATSREDGSNQPQHF

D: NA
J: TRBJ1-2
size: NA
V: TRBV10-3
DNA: TGTGCCATCAGTCCAACGGCTCGGGACGATGGCTACACCTTC
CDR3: CAISPTARDDGYTF

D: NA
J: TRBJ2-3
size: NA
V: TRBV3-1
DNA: TGTGCCAGCAGCCCTACGTCGGCCAGGGGAGCAGATACGCAGTATTTT
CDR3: CASSPTSARGADTQYF

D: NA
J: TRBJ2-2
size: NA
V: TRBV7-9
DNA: TGTGCCAGCCTTCCCCCCCCGCGGTTATCGTCCCGGGAGCTGTTTTTT
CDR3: CASLPPPRLSSRELFF

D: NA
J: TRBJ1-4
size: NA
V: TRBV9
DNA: TGTGCCAGCAGCGTAGAGGACAGCGCTCGTCAACTGTTTTTT
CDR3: CASSVEDSARQLFF

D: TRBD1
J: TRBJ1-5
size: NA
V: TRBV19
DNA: TGTGCCAGTAGTCCATCTTGGACAGGGTCACGGCCCCAGCATTTT
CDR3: CASSPSWTGSRPQHF

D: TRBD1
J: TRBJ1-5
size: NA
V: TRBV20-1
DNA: TGCAGTGCTAGAACAGGGGGCCCCACTCAGCCCCAGCATTTT
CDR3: CSARTGGPTQPQHF

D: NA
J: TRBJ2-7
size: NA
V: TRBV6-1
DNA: TGTGCCAGCAGTGAGACTACCTACGAGCAGTACTTC
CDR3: CASSETTYEQYF

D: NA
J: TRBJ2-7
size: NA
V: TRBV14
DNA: TGTGCCAGCAGCCATTTAAACAGTTACGAGCAGTACTTC
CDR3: CASSHLNSYEQYF

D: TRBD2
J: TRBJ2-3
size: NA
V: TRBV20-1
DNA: TGCAGTGCTTCGCGGGTAGCGGGAGACGCCGATACGCAGTATTTT
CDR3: CSASRVAGDADTQYF

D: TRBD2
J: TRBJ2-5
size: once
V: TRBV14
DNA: TGTGCCAGCAGCCAAGGCCTTACTAGCGGGGGTTACCAAGAGACCCAGTACTTC
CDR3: CASSQGLTSGGYQETQYF

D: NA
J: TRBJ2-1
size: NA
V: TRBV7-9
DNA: TGTGCCAGCAGCTCACCCGGGACTCCCCAAAACTACAATGAGCAGTTCTTC
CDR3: CASSSPGTPQNYNEQFF

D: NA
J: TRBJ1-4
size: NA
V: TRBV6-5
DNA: TGTGCCAGCAGTTCCTCGTCCAGCAAGGTGTTTTTT
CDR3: CASSSSSSKVFF

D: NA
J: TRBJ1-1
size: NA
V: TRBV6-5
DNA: TGTGCCAGCAGTTACGGCAGGAACACTGAAGCTTTCTTT
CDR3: CASSYGRNTEAFF

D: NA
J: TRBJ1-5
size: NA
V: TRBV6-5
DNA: TGTGCCAGCAGTCCTCGACCGGTCCTATCGGGGAGCAATCAGCCCCAGCATTTT
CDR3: CASSPRPVLSGSNQPQHF

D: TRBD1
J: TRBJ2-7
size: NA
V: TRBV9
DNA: TGTGCCAGCAGCGTAGCTAGGGACAGGTTGGACCCCTACGAGCAGTACTTC
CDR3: CASSVARDRLDPYEQYF

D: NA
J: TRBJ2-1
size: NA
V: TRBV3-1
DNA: TGTGCCAGCAGCCAAAAGTCCACGGGTTTAGGCTACAATGAGCAGTTCTTC
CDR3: CASSQKSTGLGYNEQFF

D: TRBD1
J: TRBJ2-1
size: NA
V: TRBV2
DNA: TGTGCCAGCAGAGGGGACAGTGGGACCCAGGGGCAGTTCTTC
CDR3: CASRGDSGTQGQFF

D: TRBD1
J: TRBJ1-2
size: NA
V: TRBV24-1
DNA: TGTGCCACCAGTGACCCCACAGGGGATGGCTATGGCTACACCTTC
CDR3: CATSDPTGDGYGYTF

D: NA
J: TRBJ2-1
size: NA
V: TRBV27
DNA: TGTGCCAGCAGTTCCCTCGAAAGAGAGGGGGTGGGGCAGTTCTTC
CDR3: CASSSLEREGVGQFF

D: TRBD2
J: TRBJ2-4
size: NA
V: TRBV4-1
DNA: TGCGCCAGCAGCCAACCGAGGACTAGCGGGAGGGACATTCAGTACTTC
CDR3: CASSQPRTSGRDIQYF

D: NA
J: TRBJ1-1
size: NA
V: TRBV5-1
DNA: TGCGCCAGCAGCTACGGACTGAACACTGAAGCTTTCTTT
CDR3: CASSYGLNTEAFF

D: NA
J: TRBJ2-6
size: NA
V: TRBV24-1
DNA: TGTGCCACCAGTGACTCCGGACCCGGAAGGGCCAACGTCCTGACTTTC
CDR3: CATSDSGPGRANVLTF

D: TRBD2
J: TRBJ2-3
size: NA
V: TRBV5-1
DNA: TGCGCCAGCAGCTGGCCTAGCGGGAGTTCCACAGATACGCAGTATTTT
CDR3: CASSWPSGSSTDTQYF

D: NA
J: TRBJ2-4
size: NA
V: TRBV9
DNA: TGTGCCAGCAGCCCTCCCCCTCTAAACATTCAGTACTTC
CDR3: CASSPPPLNIQYF

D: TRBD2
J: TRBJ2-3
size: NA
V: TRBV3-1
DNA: TGTGCCAGCAGCCAAGACGGACTAGCGGGAGTAGGAGATACGCAGTATTTT
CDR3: CASSQDGLAGVGDTQYF

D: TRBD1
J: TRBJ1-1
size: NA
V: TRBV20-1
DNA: TGCAGTGCTAGGGGGGACAGGGGAACTCGAACTGAAGCTTTCTTT
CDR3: CSARGDRGTRTEAFF

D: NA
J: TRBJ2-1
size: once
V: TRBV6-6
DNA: TGTGCCAGCAGTTACGAGGGTACTGCCTACAATGAGCAGTTCTTC
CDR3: CASSYEGTAYNEQFF

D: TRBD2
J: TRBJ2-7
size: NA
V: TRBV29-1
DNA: TGCAGCGTTGTGGGGAGGGTGATCCACGAGCAGTACTTC
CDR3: CSVVGRVIHEQYF

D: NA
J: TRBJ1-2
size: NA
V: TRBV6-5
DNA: TGTGCCAGCAGCACAACACGGGGCTATGGCTACACCTTC
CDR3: CASSTTRGYGYTF